These T cell receptor beta chains were read from a single sample in a study of T cells in Graves' hyperthyroidism and ophthalmopathy. TCRdb fed the multiplex PCR reads into MiXCR, producing one record per CDR3 protein. The sample records 550,000 to 600,000 distinct CDR3 sequences, approximately 15% being singletons. The specimen sequenced was blood. The receptors here all came from a woman aged 18 to 35 with Graves' ophthalmopathy. CDR3s include the opening cysteine and the closing phenylalanine or tryptophan. The order of the fields is V gene, clone size, D gene, J gene, CDR3 protein, CDR3 DNA. The D gene is left open where the match is weak. Size is stated for part of the rows, as once, few or many counts, or as a class when the clone is expanded.

TRBV7-2	many	TRBD1	TRBJ1-2	CASSLLRDSVYGYTF	TGTGCCAGCAGCTTACTTAGGGACAGCGTCTATGGCTACACCTTC
TRBV19	-	TRBD2	TRBJ2-5	CASSTIWGLAGAGETQYF	TGTGCCAGTAGTACAATTTGGGGACTAGCGGGAGCGGGAGAGACCCAGTACTTC
TRBV28	many	TRBD1	TRBJ1-2	CASSFHRQGHYGYTF	TGTGCCAGCAGTTTCCACCGACAGGGTCACTATGGCTACACCTTC
TRBV6-5	many	TRBD2	TRBJ2-2	CASSYSVSSGVNTGELFF	TGTGCCAGCAGTTACTCGGTGTCTAGCGGGGTGAACACCGGGGAGCTGTTTTTT
TRBV27	-	TRBD2	TRBJ2-2	CASSLDASGKVFF	TGTGCCAGCAGTTTAGATGCTAGCGGGAAGGTGTTTTTT
TRBV30	many	-	TRBJ1-2	CAWSVERGRVYTF	TGTGCCTGGAGTGTTGAAAGGGGGAGGGTCTACACCTTC
TRBV6-1	many	-	TRBJ1-2	CASSQGSTGSYGYTF	TGTGCCAGCAGCCAGGGCTCCACAGGGAGCTATGGCTACACCTTC
TRBV2	many	TRBD1	TRBJ1-2	CASTRDRADGYTF	TGTGCCAGCACTAGGGACAGGGCGGATGGCTACACCTTC
TRBV27	many	-	TRBJ2-3	CASRHWRATDTQYF	TGTGCCAGCAGACACTGGAGGGCCACAGATACGCAGTATTTT
TRBV7-2	many	TRBD2	TRBJ2-3	CASSSPLLAGGPGTDTQYF	TGTGCCAGCAGCTCCCCATTACTAGCGGGAGGGCCTGGAACAGATACGCAGTATTTT
TRBV18	many	TRBD1	TRBJ1-1	CASSPGTGGADEAFF	TGTGCCAGCTCACCGGGGACAGGGGGCGCCGATGAAGCTTTCTTT
TRBV19	many	TRBD1	TRBJ1-1	CASTLGDRAEAFF	TGTGCCAGTACCCTAGGCGACAGGGCAGAAGCTTTCTTT
TRBV5-1	few	-	TRBJ2-2	CASSLTRTNTGELFF	TGCGCCAGCAGCTTGACTAGGACGAACACCGGGGAGCTGTTTTTT
TRBV24-1	-	-	TRBJ1-5	CATSDTGSGQPQHF	TGTGCCACCAGTGATACCGGCTCGGGACAGCCCCAGCATTTT
TRBV18	many	TRBD1	TRBJ2-3	CASSPGQGSTDTQYF	TGTGCCAGCTCACCGGGACAGGGAAGCACAGATACGCAGTATTTT
TRBV7-3	many	-	TRBJ1-2	CASSVEGSRGYTF	TGTGCCAGCAGCGTAGAGGGGAGTAGGGGCTACACCTTC
TRBV7-6	many	-	TRBJ2-3	CASSPIPADTQYF	TGTGCCAGCAGCCCGATACCAGCAGATACGCAGTATTTT
TRBV27	many	TRBD2	TRBJ2-5	CASSLRQPGLAGETQYF	TGTGCCAGCAGTTTACGCCAACCGGGACTAGCGGGAGAGACCCAGTACTTC
TRBV2	many	-	TRBJ1-1	CASRPGVNTEAFF	TGTGCCAGCCGTCCAGGGGTGAACACTGAAGCTTTCTTT
TRBV5-1	few	-	TRBJ2-2	CASSLPRGTGELFF	TGCGCCAGCAGCTTGCCACGGGGGACCGGGGAGCTGTTTTTT
TRBV6-9	-	TRBD1	TRBJ1-1	CASSYWQGDGNTEAFF	TGTGCCAGCAGTTACTGGCAGGGGGATGGGAACACTGAAGCTTTCTTT
TRBV19	-	TRBD1	TRBJ2-5	CASTSVIGQEETQYF	TGTGCCAGTACCTCGGTTATCGGACAGGAGGAGACCCAGTACTTC
TRBV5-1	few	-	TRBJ2-5	CASSFSAATQETQYF	TGCGCCAGCAGCTTTTCTGCAGCAACACAAGAGACCCAGTACTTC
TRBV19	-	-	TRBJ1-5	CASDTASNQPQHF	TGTGCCAGTGACACCGCTAGCAATCAGCCCCAGCATTTT
TRBV20-1	many	-	TRBJ2-1	CSARELGEWYNEQFF	TGCAGTGCTAGAGAGCTAGGGGAATGGTACAATGAGCAGTTCTTC
TRBV5-6	many	-	TRBJ2-3	CASTGGGGPDTQYF	TGTGCCAGCACCGGTGGAGGGGGACCAGATACGCAGTATTTT
TRBV9	-	-	TRBJ1-1	CASSPRILNTEAFF	TGTGCCAGCAGCCCCCGGATCCTGAACACTGAAGCTTTCTTT
TRBV19	many	-	TRBJ2-5	CASSIGSSRETQYF	TGTGCCAGTAGTATCGGATCTAGCAGGGAGACCCAGTACTTC
TRBV5-8	many	-	TRBJ2-7	CASSTIGGYLYEQYF	TGTGCCAGCAGCACGATCGGGGGATACCTCTACGAGCAGTACTTC
TRBV6-2/TRBV6-3	few	-	TRBJ2-1	CASRVGNEQFF	TGTGCCAGCAGGGTGGGGAATGAGCAGTTCTTC
TRBV7-2	many	TRBD2	TRBJ2-5	CASSAARQRLAGLRRETQYF	TGTGCCAGCAGCGCAGCTCGACAGCGACTAGCGGGCTTGCGACGAGAGACCCAGTACTTC
TRBV7-2	many	TRBD2	TRBJ2-1	CASSLSGTPPTFNEQFF	TGTGCCAGCAGCCTTAGCGGGACCCCTCCCACATTCAATGAGCAGTTCTTC
TRBV24-1	few	TRBD1	TRBJ1-5	CATSDVWDRGKGSNQPQHF	TGTGCCACCAGTGACGTTTGGGACAGGGGTAAGGGTAGCAATCAGCCCCAGCATTTT
TRBV9	-	-	TRBJ2-3	CASSVEASQGTDTQYF	TGTGCCAGCAGCGTAGAGGCTAGCCAAGGCACAGATACGCAGTATTTT
TRBV6-1	many	TRBD1	TRBJ2-7	CASSLDRGRLDEQYF	TGTGCCAGCAGCTTGGACAGGGGCCGATTAGACGAGCAGTACTTC
TRBV30	many	-	TRBJ2-6	CAWGDPGSGANVLTF	TGTGCCTGGGGGGACCCCGGGTCCGGGGCCAACGTCCTGACTTTC
TRBV11-2	many	TRBD1	TRBJ1-4	CASSLWLTGSEKLFF	TGTGCCAGCAGCTTATGGTTGACAGGGAGTGAAAAACTGTTTTTT
TRBV15	many	TRBD1	TRBJ1-4	CATSRDRGQEKLFF	TGTGCCACCAGCAGGGACAGGGGGCAGGAAAAACTGTTTTTT
TRBV7-7	few	TRBD1	TRBJ2-2	CASSPGTGTTGELFF	TGTGCTAGCAGTCCCGGGACAGGGACCACCGGGGAGCTGTTTTTT
TRBV4-1	few	TRBD1	TRBJ1-5	CASSQVGTGGGQPQHF	TGCGCCAGCAGCCAAGTGGGTACAGGGGGCGGTCAGCCCCAGCATTTT
TRBV20-1	many	TRBD2	TRBJ2-5	CSARPTSGRQETQYF	TGCAGTGCTCGGCCGACTAGCGGGAGACAAGAGACCCAGTACTTC
TRBV4-1	few	-	TRBJ1-1	CASSQASQGSNTEAFF	TGCGCCAGCAGCCAAGCCTCACAGGGAAGTAACACTGAAGCTTTCTTT
TRBV7-9	many	TRBD2	TRBJ2-5	CASSPSLAVQETQYF	TGTGCCAGCAGCCCGAGCCTAGCGGTACAAGAGACCCAGTACTTC
TRBV2	many	-	TRBJ2-1	CASSKGESSYNEQFF	TGTGCCAGCAGTAAGGGGGAGTCTTCCTACAATGAGCAGTTCTTC
TRBV20-1	-	TRBD1	TRBJ2-7	CSASGTGVYEQYF	TGCAGTGCTTCCGGGACAGGGGTTTACGAGCAGTACTTC
TRBV7-9	many	-	TRBJ2-1	CASSPRDEGEQFF	TGTGCCAGCAGCCCCAGGGATGAGGGTGAGCAGTTCTTC
TRBV7-4	-	TRBD1	TRBJ1-5	CASRGQGAGHPQHF	TGTGCCAGCAGGGGACAGGGGGCTGGTCACCCCCAGCATTTT
TRBV6-1	many	TRBD2	TRBJ2-7	CASREREGLEQYF	TGTGCCAGCAGGGAGCGGGAGGGCCTCGAGCAGTACTTC
TRBV7-9	many	-	TRBJ1-1	CASSLVAGAAEAFF	TGTGCCAGCAGCTTAGTAGCAGGGGCTGCTGAAGCTTTCTTT
TRBV7-7	many	TRBD2	TRBJ2-3	CASSYGEGDTQYF	TGTGCTAGCAGCTATGGGGAGGGAGATACGCAGTATTTT
TRBV3-1	many	TRBD1	TRBJ1-5	CASSQSDRGLVQPQHF	TGTGCCAGCAGCCAATCGGACAGGGGGCTGGTTCAGCCCCAGCATTTT
TRBV4-2	-	-	TRBJ1-1	CASSGPIGVLNTEAFF	TGTGCCAGCAGCGGACCTATAGGAGTCCTAAACACTGAAGCTTTCTTT
TRBV25-1	-	-	TRBJ1-4	CASSDHQGNNEKLFF	TGTGCCAGCAGTGATCATCAAGGGAACAACGAAAAACTGTTTTTT